This T cell receptor beta chain was recovered during a study of Graves' ophthalmopathy and Graves' hyperthyroidism. For repertoire sequencing, the TCR beta CDR3 regions were amplified from RNA transcripts. Second-round multiplex PCR came after first-round RT-PCR with HTBI primers. In TCRdb, the multiplex PCR reads were re-called with MiXCR into one record per CDR3 protein. The sample carries a few hundred thousand distinct CDR3 sequences, around 20% recorded once. Germline V gives CDR1 SGHTA, CDR2 FQGNSA. This CDR3 is built from 16 residues. Trimming pared 0 bases from V and 0 bases from J, leaving 12 bases between.

The TCR was taken from a woman aged 18-29 years with Graves' ophthalmopathy. V is TRBV7-2 and J is TRBJ2-7, with D possibly being TRBD2 (6 bases). The sequencing input was peripheral blood. CDR3 region: CASSLASRGSSYEQYF. The CDR3 DNA reads as TGTGCCAGCAGCTTAGCCAGCCGGGGGAGCTCCTACGAGCAGTACTTC.